This T cell receptor (beta chain) was documented in a study of OX40 agonist ivuxolimab in advanced cancers. Looking at the study overall: At 82.7% male, the cohort had a mean age of about 55 years, ranging from 23 to 79. Two cutaneous melanoma patients and one hepatocellular carcinoma patient, three in all, had partial responses. Study results and limitations: There were, on average, more expanded clones in CD8+ T cells than in CD4+.

There are 11 residues in the CDR3. With 3 bases removed from V and 4 bases from J, the gap between germline ends came to 7 bases. Germline CDR1 is DFQATT and CDR2 is SNEGSKA (reference sequence). The method was immunoSEQ multiplex PCR; TCRdb's version includes in-frame clones alone and lacks a portion of them. In the table there are fewer than 45,000 clones, just under 90% of which are singletons. Turning to this clone: Its antigen is unidentified.

This sequence originates from an adult with an advanced solid tumor such as melanoma, head and neck, liver or kidney cancer. The sequences come from CD4+ or CD8+ T cells sorted from blood, collected in a trial of the OX40 agonist ivuxolimab. This chain uses TRBV20-1 with TRBJ2-7, with unresolved D. CDR3 bases: TGCAGTGCTAGGAACAGTTACGAGCAGTACTTC. This gives the protein CSARNSYEQYF.